This T cell receptor beta chain was documented in a study of PD-1 blockade in classical Hodgkin lymphoma. Generated by immunoSEQ multiplex PCR, the TCRdb table keeps only in-frame clones and is missing some. Of around 16,000 clones detected, 85% to 90% appear once; the ten largest clones hold around 0.8%. Remarks on this clone: Because the CDR3 is missing its conserved closing phenylalanine or tryptophan, this is likely a read error. Because the CDR3's place on the DNA is in doubt, the DNA is left out and the CDR3 is given as listed by TCRdb.

This sample's time point: newly diagnosed, previously untreated cHL patient sample. CD4+ T cells were purified from thawed PBMCs by negative selection. The sample was CD4+ T cells from blood. The TCR originated in a human donor with classical Hodgkin lymphoma.

The CDR3 reads CASRPDGQI. V is TRBV7-9 and J is TRBJ2-3. Germline-derived CDR1 and CDR2 are SEHNR and FQNEAQ (reference sequence). The CDR3 length is 9 residues, termini included.